Below are 27 T cell receptor beta chains sequenced from a single sample in a study of blood T cells in healthy people across ages (dated by TCRdb to between 2014 and 2016). The library was made by 5' RACE. For sequencing, an Illumina HiSeq 2500 was employed. A second PCR of roughly 7 to 11 cycles was performed with a sample-barcoded 5' primer and a J-beta primer mix. Through fastp at Q25 and MiXCR, TCRdb rebuilt clones from the public reads, retaining in-frame beta chains. Rows are unified per CDR3 protein, each entry keeping the most common DNA and genes. Here the sample has about 1 million distinct CDR3 sequences; roughly a quarter occur a single time. The ten largest make up around 0.75% of the sample. This sample was also put to use in a study of T cells of mothers and their children.

The sequencing input was blood. All receptors derive from a girl between 2 and 10 years old in good health.

This clonotype came up a few times. The chain combines TRBV6-6 with TRBJ2-5, with D tentatively TRBD2 (5 bases). The V end lost 2 bases, the J end lost 5 bases, and 9 bases lay between the germline ends. This CDR3 has 13 residues. Germline CDR1 and CDR2: MNHNY and SVGAGI (reference sequence). The CDR3 region is CASSYKRGETQYF. The CDR3 bases are TGTGCCAGCAGTTACAAGAGAGGGGAGACCCAGTACTTC.

J is TRBJ1-6 and V is TRBV9; TRBD1 is a possible D gene (6 bases). The CDR3 sequence is 14 residues long. Trimming left V 0 bases short and J 11 bases short, with 12 bases between. Germline V gene sequence: CDR1 SGDLS, CDR2 YYNGEE. CDR3 DNA sequence: TGTGCCAGCAGCGTAGGTGGGGGGACAACACCCCTCCACTTT. This codes for CASSVGGGTTPLHF.

A few counts support this clonotype. Compared with germline, one end of the junction differs, possibly owing to a read error. The chain links TRBV7-2 to TRBJ2-5, with 8 bases lining up with TRBD2. The germline CDR1 and CDR2 sequences are SGHTA and FQGNSA. The CDR3 runs to 19 residues. The CDR3 region is CASSSSILAAGESQGTQYF. As DNA, the CDR3 is TGTGCCAGCAGCTCATCGATACTAGCGGCAGGTGAATCCCAAGGGACCCAGTACTTC. The full variable domain, with the rest looked up from reference TRBV7-2 and TRBJ2-5, is GAGVSQSPSNKVTEKGKDVELRCDPISGHTALYWYRQSLGQGLEFLIYFQGNSAPDKSGLPSDRFSAERTGGSVSTLTIQRTQQEDSAVYLCASSSSILAAGESQGTQYFGPGTRLLVL.

This rearrangement joins TRBV6-2 or TRBV6-3 to TRBJ1-1; D might be TRBD1 (6 bases). The CDR3 runs to 14 residues. In germline, CDR1 is MNHEY, CDR2 SVGEGT. Trimming shortened V by 8 bases and J by 2 bases, and 15 bases separated the two germline ends. DNA of the CDR3: TGTGCCAGCCGACTTGGGACACTTAACACTGAAGCTTTCTTT. This translates into CASRLGTLNTEAFF.

This clonotype was seen a handful of times. This chain joins TRBV5-1 and TRBJ1-6; 8 positions match TRBD1. This CDR3 is 15 amino acids long. Germline CDR1 and CDR2: SGHRS and YFSETQ. Trimming at V came to 0 bases and at J to 10 bases, leaving 6 bases not matched to a gene. In DNA form, the CDR3 reads TGCGCCAGCAGCTTGGCCGACAGGGGTGGATCACCCCTCCACTTT. Its translation: CASSLADRGGSPLHF.

This clonotype was seen ten or more times. The J gene is TRBJ2-1, the V gene TRBV4-3, with 9 bases lining up with TRBD1. There are 15 residues in the CDR3. CDR1 and CDR2 (germline): LGHNA, YSLEER. V shed 0 bases and J 5 bases; nucleotides not matched to a gene: 2. The CDR3 nucleotides are TGCGCCAGCAGCCAAGACGGGACAGGGCACAATGAGCAGTTCTTC. Encoded protein: CASSQDGTGHNEQFF.

This clonotype was seen a handful of times. The genes are TRBV5-1 and TRBJ1-2; no reliable D call. The germline V and J ends were trimmed by 1 base and 8 bases, with 12 bases remaining between them. There are 13 residues in the CDR3. The germline V gene encodes CDR1 SGHRS and CDR2 YFSETQ. The chain's CDR3 is CASSLWRREGYTF. CDR3 bases: TGCGCCAGCAGCTTGTGGAGAAGGGAAGGCTACACCTTC. The whole variable domain, filled in from reference TRBV5-1 and TRBJ1-2, reads KAGVTQTPRYLIKTRGQQVTLSCSPISGHRSVSWYQQTPGQGLQFLFEYFSETQRNKGNFPGRFSGRQFSNSRSEMNVSTLELGDSALYLCASSLWRREGYTFGSGTRLTVV.

Details on this clonotype: The germline gene is not matched at one end of the junction; a read error may be the cause. V is TRBV7-7 and J is TRBJ2-5; maybe TRBD2 (6 bases). From germline, CDR1 is SSHAT and CDR2 FNYEAQ (reference sequence). This CDR3 has 15 residues. The CDR3 protein is CASSLSRDFQETQYF. CDR3 bases: TGTGCTAGCAGCTTAAGTAGGGACTTCCAAGAGACCCAGTACTTC.

The V and J genes are TRBV10-3 and TRBJ2-3; 7 bases line up with TRBD2. Per the germline V gene, CDR1 is ENHRY and CDR2 is SYGVKD. Unmatched junction bases numbered 14, after V lost 8 bases and J lost 6 bases. The CDR3 sequence is 15 residues long. CDR3 nucleotides: TGTGCCATCGAAGAGGAGCGGGGCTACACCGATACGCAGTATTTT. This translates into CAIEEERGYTDTQYF.

This clonotype was counted between two and nine times. J is TRBJ2-3 and V is TRBV3-1; 8 nucleotides align to TRBD2. The CDR3 has 16 residues. Germline trimming cut 4 bases from V and 4 bases from J; bases unmatched to any gene: 10. Per germline, CDR1 LGHDT and CDR2 YNNKEL (reference sequence). CDR3: CASSLSPGLVSDTQYF. CDR3 nucleotide sequence: TGTGCCAGCAGCCTCTCACCGGGACTAGTGTCAGATACGCAGTATTTT.

V gene TRBV5-1 combines with J gene TRBJ2-5; D is undetermined. The CDR3 is 16 amino acids. Germline assignment: CDR1 SGHRS and CDR2 YFSETQ. The V end was cut by 1 base, the J end by 4 bases, with 17 bases between. Written as DNA, the CDR3 is TGCGCCAGCAGCTTGATCTTATGGCGTAATGGAGAGACCCAGTACTTC. This sequence encodes CASSLILWRNGETQYF.

The rearrangement joins TRBV5-5 to TRBJ2-7; a weak D match, TRBD1 (7 bases). The CDR3 contains 16 residues. CDR1 SGHKS and CDR2 YYEKEE come from the germline V gene (reference sequence). The ends were cut back, 4 bases at V and 7 bases at J, with 24 bases in the middle. The CDR3 here is CASSTARRGRLEEQYF. CDR3 nucleotide sequence: TGTGCCAGCAGCACGGCCAGGAGGGGGCGGCTGGAAGAGCAGTACTTC.

As to this clonotype: An end of the junction does not agree with germline; a read error may underlie this. Here the CDR3 DNA reads TGTGCTAGCAGCTTAACCGGCGAGGACGAGCAGTACTTC. Translation gives CASSLTGEDEQYF. The rearrangement uses TRBV7-7 and TRBJ2-7; D is unresolved. Germline lookup yields CDR1 SSHAT and CDR2 FNYEAQ (reference sequence). CDR3 length: 13 residues.

The chain uses TRBV5-1 and TRBJ1-2; D is perhaps TRBD1 (6 bases). This CDR3 region has 15 residues. CDR1 is SGHRS and CDR2 is YFSETQ in the germline V gene. Trimming took 1 base from V and 5 from J, leaving 15 bases between them. CDR3 in amino acids: CASSLRSGESYGYTF. Written as DNA, the CDR3 is TGCGCCAGCAGCTTGCGGTCAGGGGAAAGTTATGGCTACACCTTC.

This rearrangement joins TRBV3-1 to TRBJ2-1; TRBD2 might be the D (6 bases). V gave up 4 bases and J gave up 4 bases, with 11 bases separating them. CDR3 length: 14 residues. Germline CDR1 LGHDT, CDR2 YNNKEL (reference sequence). The DNA for the CDR3 is TGTGCCAGCAGCCTATTGGGACTTTACAATGAGCAGTTCTTC. Its translation: CASSLLGLYNEQFF.

This chain connects TRBV7-9 to TRBJ1-2, with a possible D match to TRBD1 (5 bases). V was shortened by 4 bases and J by 7 bases, with 13 bases between the two germline ends. Germline V gene sequence: CDR1 SEHNR, CDR2 FQNEAQ (reference sequence). The CDR3 has 13 amino acids. The CDR3 DNA sequence: TGTGCCAGCAGCTCTAGTAACAGGCCTGGCTACACCTTC. It is translated as CASSSSNRPGYTF.

The rearrangement joins TRBV2 to TRBJ2-5; 7 nucleotides line up with TRBD1. The J call may be mistaken, given a closer DNA end match to TRBJ2-1. This CDR3 contains 14 residues. Germline V gene data show CDR1 as SNHLY and CDR2 as FYNNEI. CDR3 coding DNA: TGTGCCAGCAGTGACCAGGGGGAAAACAATGAGCAGTTCTTC. Protein: CASSDQGENNEQFF.

The rearrangement uses TRBV27 and TRBJ1-2; no firm D call. CDR1 and CDR2 from the germline V gene are MNHEY and SMNVEV (reference sequence). The CDR3 has 15 residues. Trimming removed 7 bases at V and 1 base at J, with 16 bases between. The DNA for the CDR3 is TGTGCCAGCAAACCCATTTTGACGAGTAACTATGGCTACACCTTC. Its translation: CASKPILTSNYGYTF.

As to this clonotype: This could be a read error, since a much larger clone is one nucleotide away. The chain employs TRBV7-2 and TRBJ1-2, with 7 bases lining up with TRBD1. Germline values: CDR1 SGHTA, CDR2 FQGNSA. The CDR3 runs 14 residues. CDR3 sequence: CASSFGTANDGYTF. The DNA of the CDR3 is TGTGCCAGCAGCTTCGGGACAGCTAACGATGGCTACACCTTC.

V and J are TRBV6-1 and TRBJ1-5, with D hard to call. The germline V gene has CDR1 MNHNS and CDR2 SASEGT. V lost 0 bases and J 2 bases, leaving 11 bases between the germline ends. The CDR3 runs 16 residues. The CDR3 is CASSEARGIGNQPQHF. CDR3 DNA sequence: TGTGCCAGCAGTGAAGCGCGGGGAATCGGCAATCAGCCCCAGCATTTT.

This clonotype occurred many times. This chain joins TRBV15 and TRBJ2-6; maybe TRBD2 (7 bases). CDR1 and CDR2 (germline): LNHNV, YYDKDF (reference sequence). CDR3 length: 20 residues. The germline V and J ends were trimmed by 0 bases and 1 base, with 19 bases remaining between them. CDR3 region: CATSRDIRAGALSGANVLTF. The CDR3 DNA sequence: TGTGCCACCAGCAGAGATATTCGGGCGGGGGCTCTGTCTGGGGCCAACGTCCTGACTTTC.

The J gene is TRBJ2-7, the V gene TRBV6-5; possible D gene TRBD1, 6 bases. Trimming stripped 2 bases from V and 6 bases from J, with 14 bases between. This CDR3 spans 14 amino acids. Germline V gene lookup returns CDR1 MNHEY and CDR2 SVGAGI. The DNA of the CDR3 is TGTGCCAGCAGTTACCTCAAACAGGGACGCGAGCAGTACTTC. This encodes CASSYLKQGREQYF.

The chain employs TRBV27 and TRBJ2-3; D is unclear. In germline, CDR1 is MNHEY, CDR2 SMNVEV (reference sequence). The CDR3 is 14 amino acids. The V and J ends lost 7 bases and 4 bases respectively, with 15 bases between them. The CDR3 region is CASNHGESADTQYF. The CDR3 DNA reads TGTGCCAGCAATCATGGGGAAAGCGCAGATACGCAGTATTTT.

The CDR3 nucleotides read TGTGCCACCAGTGGGGCTGGAGACTATGGCTACACCTTC. It is translated as CATSGAGDYGYTF. The genes are TRBV24-1 and TRBJ1-2; D not resolved. The CDR3 extends over 13 amino acids. Looked up from germline, CDR1 is KGHDR and CDR2 is SFDVKD. V lost 5 bases, J lost 3 bases, and 9 bases lay in between.

This chain joins TRBV20-1 and TRBJ1-1; the match to TRBD1 covers 7 bases. The CDR3 covers 12 residues. Trimming took 5 bases from V and 0 from J; bases not matched to a gene: 0. Per germline, CDR1 DFQATT and CDR2 SNEGSKA (reference sequence). CDR3 sequence (DNA): TGCAGTGCTGGGACAGTGAACACTGAAGCTTTCTTT. This codes for CSAGTVNTEAFF.

This chain links TRBV29-1 with TRBJ2-7; D is uncertain. Near its end, the DNA agrees better with TRBJ2-1, so the J call may be wrong. This CDR3 comprises 11 residues. CDR1 is SQVTM, CDR2 ANQGSEA, per germline. CDR3 sequence (DNA): TGCAGCGTTGAAGGCCGCAGTGAGCAGTTCTTC. Its translation: CSVEGRSEQFF.

This clonotype showed up just a few times. The V and J genes are TRBV6-1 and TRBJ2-3; D may match TRBD1 or TRBD2 (5 bases each). V gave up 0 bases and J gave up 1 base, with 11 bases separating them. The germline gives CDR1 MNHNS, CDR2 SASEGT. This CDR3 is built from 16 residues. The CDR3 loop reads CASSEARGRRTDTQYF. Here the CDR3 DNA reads TGTGCCAGCAGTGAAGCACGGGGACGCCGCACAGATACGCAGTATTTT.